A selection of T cell receptor beta chains follows, all from one sample in a study of T cell repertoires in cytomegalovirus infection. Each CDR3 protein is one row after TCRdb ran MiXCR on the reads. Counted here are some 150,000 distinct CDR3 sequences, about 6.5% occurring once; the ten biggest clones make up more than 15%. The source material was PBMCs. These receptors came from a human donor in good health (CMV status not recorded). Some clones in this sample may be carry-over from other donors' samples. The conserved cysteine and the conserved F or W are not part of the CDR3 here.

TRBV7-4	TRBJ2-3	ASSSLGAASTDTQY
TRBV7-2	TRBJ2-7	ASSLGSTLYEQY
TRBV28	TRBJ2-7	ASSLDRVNEQY
TRBV11-2	TRBJ2-6	ASTTQGVGGANVLT
TRBV2	TRBJ2-1	ASRAYAAYNEQF
TRBV12-3/TRBV12-4	TRBJ1-1	ASSRTGGAHTEAF
TRBV7-2	TRBJ2-5	ASSFGAGPLQETQY
TRBV14	TRBJ2-7	ASSPLTPYSYEQY
TRBV28	TRBJ2-7	ASSSLRGGSLLKYEQY
TRBV19	TRBJ2-3	ASSVNSRDTQY
TRBV20-1	TRBJ1-3	SARDQARGNTIY
TRBV7-3	TRBJ1-1	ASSPRDRHCGEAF
TRBV28	TRBJ2-2	ASSPGTGWTHSGTGELF
TRBV28	TRBJ2-7	ASSGNRGNEQY
TRBV28	TRBJ2-3	ASSGGLAAGTDTQY
TRBV20-1	TRBJ2-3	SARGTPGLATDTQY
TRBV6-2/TRBV6-3	TRBJ2-7	ASSYRTLTGYEQY
TRBV2	TRBJ2-7	ATTGLGDHEQY
TRBV7-2	TRBJ1-3	ASSLRGARGNTIY
TRBV19	TRBJ2-3	ASSISGQSTDTQY
TRBV29-1	TRBJ1-2	SVEGNGYGYT
TRBV7-9	TRBJ1-5	ASSLQATDQPQH
TRBV7-2	TRBJ1-1	ASSLLGLGTEAF
TRBV7-3	TRBJ2-2	ASSLTGRTGELF
TRBV2	TRBJ2-3	ASSESWGADTQY
TRBV29-1	TRBJ2-1	SVEVSGLSYNEQF
TRBV7-2	TRBJ2-5	ASSPGRRAETQY